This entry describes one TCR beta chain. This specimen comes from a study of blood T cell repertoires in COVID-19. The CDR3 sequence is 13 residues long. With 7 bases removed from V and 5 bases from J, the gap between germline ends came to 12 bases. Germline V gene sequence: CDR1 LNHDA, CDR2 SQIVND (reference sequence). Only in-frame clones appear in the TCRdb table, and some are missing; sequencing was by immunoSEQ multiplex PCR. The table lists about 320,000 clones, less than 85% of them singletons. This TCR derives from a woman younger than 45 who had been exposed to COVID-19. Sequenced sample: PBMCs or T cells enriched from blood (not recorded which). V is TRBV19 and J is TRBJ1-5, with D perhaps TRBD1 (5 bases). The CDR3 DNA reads TGTGCCAGTATGGGGGGAATGTATCAGCCCCAGCATTTT. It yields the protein CASMGGMYQPQHF.